This T cell receptor (beta chain) was found in a study of cytomegalovirus exposure and HLA in healthy donors. Overall study findings and caveats: Analysis was performed later, and it showed HLA-associated TCR beta chains to be more clonally expanded than equally common others. TCR beta chains numbering some 160 were designated cytomegalovirus-associated. Both high specificity and high sensitivity reportedly marked the classifier's diagnosis of cytomegalovirus status. In vitro experiments confirmed that three CMV-associated chains were specific for CMV antigens.

CDR3 length equals 15 residues. Germline loops: CDR1 MNHEY, CDR2 SMNVEV (reference sequence). V was clipped by 11 bases and J by 0 bases, with 14 bases between them. Vbeta (60) and Jbeta (13) primers were used in the PCR. Using immunoSEQ multiplex PCR, the repertoire was profiled, and TCRdb retains in-frame clones only, with some absent. Of approximately 150,000 clones in the sample, 76% were seen once. This clone was seen a handful of times. Its antigen remains unidentified. The rearrangement joins TRBV27 to TRBJ1-6, with D possibly being TRBD1 (6 bases). The sequenced material came from PBMCs. This clonotype originated in a male donor in good health and CMV-seronegative. The CDR3 sequence is CARQARYSYNSPLHF. Here the CDR3 DNA reads TGTGCCCGACAGGCACGGTACTCCTATAATTCACCCCTCCACTTT.